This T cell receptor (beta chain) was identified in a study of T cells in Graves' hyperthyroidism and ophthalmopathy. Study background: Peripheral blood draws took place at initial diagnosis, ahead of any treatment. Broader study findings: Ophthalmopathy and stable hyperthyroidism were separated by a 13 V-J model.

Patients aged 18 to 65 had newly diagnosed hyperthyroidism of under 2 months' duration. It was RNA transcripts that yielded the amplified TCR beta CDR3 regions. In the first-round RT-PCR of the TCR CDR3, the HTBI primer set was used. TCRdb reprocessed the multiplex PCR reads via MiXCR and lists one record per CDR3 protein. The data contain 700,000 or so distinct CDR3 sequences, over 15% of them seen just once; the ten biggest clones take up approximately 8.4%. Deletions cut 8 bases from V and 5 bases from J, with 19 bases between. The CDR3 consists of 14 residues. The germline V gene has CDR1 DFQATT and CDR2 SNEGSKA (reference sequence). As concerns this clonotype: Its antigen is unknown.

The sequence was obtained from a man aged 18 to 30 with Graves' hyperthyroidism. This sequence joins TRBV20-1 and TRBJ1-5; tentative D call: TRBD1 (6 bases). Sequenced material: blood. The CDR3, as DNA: TGCAGTACATCTTCGGGGGGGCCAGATCAGCCCCAGCATTTT. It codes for CSTSSGGPDQPQHF.